This T cell receptor beta chain was captured by sequencing in a study of cytomegalovirus exposure and HLA in healthy donors. The CDR3 covers 15 residues. Trimming removed 6 bases from V and 5 bases from J; junction bases left unmatched: 12. Germline-derived CDR1 and CDR2 are MNHEY and SVGAGI. This clone was detected a few times. The antigen remains undetermined. Findings of the study overall: Information on immune exposure was restricted to one variable (CMV serostatus). In vitro confirmation showed three CMV-associated chains to be CMV antigen specific.

The PCR ran on 60 Vbeta and 13 Jbeta primers. The assay was immunoSEQ multiplex PCR, and TCRdb's table has in-frame clones only and misses some. The sample lists under 150,000 clones, approximately 80% occurring once. The TCR sequence derives from a woman between 40 and 50 years old in good health and CMV-seropositive. V and J are TRBV6-5 and TRBJ2-7; TRBD2 matches 8 bases. The sequenced sample was PBMCs. CDR3 DNA sequence: TGTGCCAGCAGGCAGACCGGGACTAGAGTCGACGAGCAGTACTTC. Its translation: CASRQTGTRVDEQYF.